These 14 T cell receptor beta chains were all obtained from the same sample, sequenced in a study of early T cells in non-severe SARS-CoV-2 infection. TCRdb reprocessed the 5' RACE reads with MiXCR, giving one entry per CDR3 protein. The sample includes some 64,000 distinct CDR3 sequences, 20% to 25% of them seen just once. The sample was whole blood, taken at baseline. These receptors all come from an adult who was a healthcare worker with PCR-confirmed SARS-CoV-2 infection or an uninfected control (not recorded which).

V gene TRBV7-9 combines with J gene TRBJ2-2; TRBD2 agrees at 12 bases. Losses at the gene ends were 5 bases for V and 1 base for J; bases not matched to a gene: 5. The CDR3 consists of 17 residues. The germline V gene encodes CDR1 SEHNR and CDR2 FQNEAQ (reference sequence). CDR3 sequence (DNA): TGTGCCAGCAGCCCGACTAGCGGGGGAGTGAACACCGGGGAGCTGTTTTTT. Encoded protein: CASSPTSGGVNTGELFF.

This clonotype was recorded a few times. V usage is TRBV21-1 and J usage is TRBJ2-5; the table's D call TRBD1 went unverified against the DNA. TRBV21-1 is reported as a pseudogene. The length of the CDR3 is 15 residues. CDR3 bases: TGTGCCAGCAGCAAATACCACAGGGGAAAAGAGACCCAGTACTTC. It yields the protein CASSKYHRGKETQYF.

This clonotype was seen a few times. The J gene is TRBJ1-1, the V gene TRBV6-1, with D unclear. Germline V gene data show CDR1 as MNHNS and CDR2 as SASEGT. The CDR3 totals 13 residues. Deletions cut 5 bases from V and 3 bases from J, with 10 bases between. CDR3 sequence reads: CASSRGYDTEAFF. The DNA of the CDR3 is TGTGCCAGCAGTCGGGGTTACGACACTGAAGCTTTCTTT.

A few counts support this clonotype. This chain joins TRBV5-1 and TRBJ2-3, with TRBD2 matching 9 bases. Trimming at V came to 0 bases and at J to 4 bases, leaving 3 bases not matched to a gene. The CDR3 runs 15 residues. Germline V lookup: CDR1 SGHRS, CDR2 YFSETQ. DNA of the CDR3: TGCGCCAGCAGCTTGGGCCTAGCGGGACCAGATACGCAGTATTTT. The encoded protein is CASSLGLAGPDTQYF.

CDR3 amino acids: CAISQGTSYNSPLHF. The CDR3 DNA reads as TGTGCCATCAGTCAGGGGACCTCCTATAATTCACCCCTCCACTTT. The V gene is TRBV10-3, the J gene TRBJ1-6; a weak D match, TRBD1 (6 bases). Trimming stripped 5 bases from V and 0 bases from J, with 8 bases between. CDR1 and CDR2 from the germline V gene are ENHRY and SYGVKD. CDR3 length: 15 amino acids.

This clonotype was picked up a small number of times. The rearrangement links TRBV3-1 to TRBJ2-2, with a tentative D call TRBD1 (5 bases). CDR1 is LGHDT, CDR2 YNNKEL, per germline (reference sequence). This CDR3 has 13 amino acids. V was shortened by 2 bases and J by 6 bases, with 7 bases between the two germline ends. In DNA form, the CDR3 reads TGTGCCAGCAGCCAAATAGGGGCCGGGGAGCTGTTTTTT. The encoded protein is CASSQIGAGELFF.

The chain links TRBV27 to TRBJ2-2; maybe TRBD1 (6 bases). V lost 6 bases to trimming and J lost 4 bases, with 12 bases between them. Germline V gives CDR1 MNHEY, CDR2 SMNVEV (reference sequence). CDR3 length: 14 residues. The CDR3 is CASRDSRSTGELFF. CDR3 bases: TGTGCCAGCAGGGACAGCAGGTCCACCGGGGAGCTGTTTTTT.

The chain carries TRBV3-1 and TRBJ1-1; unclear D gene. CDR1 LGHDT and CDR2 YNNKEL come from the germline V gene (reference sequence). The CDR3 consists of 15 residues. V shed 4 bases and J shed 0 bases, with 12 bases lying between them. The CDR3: CASSPSELMNTEAFF. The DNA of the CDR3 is TGTGCCAGCAGCCCAAGCGAGCTGATGAACACTGAAGCTTTCTTT.

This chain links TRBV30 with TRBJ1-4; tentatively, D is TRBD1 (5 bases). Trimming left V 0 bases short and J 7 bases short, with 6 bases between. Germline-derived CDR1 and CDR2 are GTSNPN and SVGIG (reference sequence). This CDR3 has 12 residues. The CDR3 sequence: CAWSVQVEKLFF. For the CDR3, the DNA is TGTGCCTGGAGTGTACAGGTTGAAAAACTGTTTTTT.

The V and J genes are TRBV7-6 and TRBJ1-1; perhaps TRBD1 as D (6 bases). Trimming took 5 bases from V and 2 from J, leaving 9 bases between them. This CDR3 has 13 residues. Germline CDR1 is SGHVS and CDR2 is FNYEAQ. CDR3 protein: CASSMTGNTEAFF. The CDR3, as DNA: TGTGCCAGCAGCATGACAGGAAACACTGAAGCTTTCTTT.

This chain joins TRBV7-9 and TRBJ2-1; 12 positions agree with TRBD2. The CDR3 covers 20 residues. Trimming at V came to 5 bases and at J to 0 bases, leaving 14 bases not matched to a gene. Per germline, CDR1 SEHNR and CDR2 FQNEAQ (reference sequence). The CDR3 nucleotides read TGTGCCAGCAGCCTCGCCTTACTAGCGGGGGGTTCCAGCTCCTACAATGAGCAGTTCTTC. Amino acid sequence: CASSLALLAGGSSSYNEQFF. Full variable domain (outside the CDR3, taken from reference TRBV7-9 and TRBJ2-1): DTGVSQNPRHKITKRGQNVTFRCDPISEHNRLYWYRQTLGQGPEFLTYFQNEAQLEKSRLLSDRFSAERPKGSFSTLEIQRTEQGDSAMYLCASSLALLAGGSSSYNEQFFGPGTRLTVL.

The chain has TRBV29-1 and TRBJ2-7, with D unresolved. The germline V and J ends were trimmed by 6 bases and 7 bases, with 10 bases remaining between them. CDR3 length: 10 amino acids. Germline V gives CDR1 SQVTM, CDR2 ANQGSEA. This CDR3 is CSVSSREQYF. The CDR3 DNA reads TGCAGCGTCTCGTCGAGGGAGCAGTACTTC.

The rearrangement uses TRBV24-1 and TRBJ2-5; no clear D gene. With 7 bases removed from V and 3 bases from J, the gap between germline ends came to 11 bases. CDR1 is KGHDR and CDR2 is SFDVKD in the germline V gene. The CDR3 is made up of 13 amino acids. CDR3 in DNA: TGTGCCACCAGCCCGCCAAACGAAGAGACCCAGTACTTC. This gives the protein CATSPPNEETQYF.

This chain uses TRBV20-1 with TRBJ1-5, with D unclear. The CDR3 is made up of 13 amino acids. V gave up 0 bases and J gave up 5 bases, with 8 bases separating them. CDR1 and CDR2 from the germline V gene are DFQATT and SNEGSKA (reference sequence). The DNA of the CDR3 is TGCAGTGCTAGAGATCCGCTTCATCAGCCCCAGCATTTT. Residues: CSARDPLHQPQHF.